The 13 T cell receptor beta chains presented below share a single source sample, sequenced in a study of blood T cell repertoires in COVID-19. The protocol was immunoSEQ multiplex PCR, while the TCRdb copy is restricted to in-frame clones and leaves out a portion. This sample has about 67,000 clones, with approximately 90% found just once. The specimen sequenced was peripheral blood. These receptors all come from a woman of 80 years or more with acute or convalescent COVID-19.

The rearrangement uses TRBV29-1 and TRBJ2-1; the match to TRBD2 covers 10 bases. The CDR3 contains 13 residues. Germline assignment: CDR1 SQVTM and CDR2 ANQGSEA. V lost 4 bases to trimming and J lost 6 bases; unmatched junction nucleotides: 3. For the CDR3, the DNA is TGCAGCGTTGGGTCTAGCGGGAGCAATGAGCAGTTCTTC. This codes for CSVGSSGSNEQFF.

The chain links TRBV5-1 to TRBJ2-7; 8 nucleotides line up with TRBD1. Losses at the gene ends were 2 bases for V and 6 bases for J; bases not matched to a gene: 4. The CDR3 covers 13 residues. Germline V gene data show CDR1 as SGHRS and CDR2 as YFSETQ. The CDR3 region is CASSLGQGLEQYF. CDR3 in DNA: TGCGCCAGCAGCTTAGGACAGGGCCTCGAGCAGTACTTC.

This sequence joins TRBV29-1 and TRBJ2-2; maybe TRBD1 (5 bases). CDR1 and CDR2 from the germline V gene are SQVTM and ANQGSEA. This CDR3 is built from 13 residues. The V gene lost 1 base and the J gene lost 6 bases, with 9 bases spanning the gap. CDR3: CSVEAREAGELFF. The CDR3 nucleotides are TGCAGCGTTGAAGCCAGGGAAGCCGGGGAGCTGTTTTTT.

This CDR3 reads CASSLRPRTDTQYF. The DNA of the CDR3 is TGTGCCAGCAGCTTACGACCGAGGACAGATACGCAGTATTTT. V and J are TRBV7-2 and TRBJ2-3; D unclear. This CDR3 region has 14 residues. V shed 2 bases and J shed 3 bases, with 9 bases lying between them. Germline CDR1 is SGHTA and CDR2 is FQGNSA. The variable domain in full, with the rest retrieved from reference TRBV7-2 and TRBJ2-3, is GAGVSQSPSNKVTEKGKDVELRCDPISGHTALYWYRQSLGQGLEFLIYFQGNSAPDKSGLPSDRFSAERTGGSVSTLTIQRTQQEDSAVYLCASSLRPRTDTQYFGPGTRLTVL.

This clone appeared once. The chain has TRBV19 and TRBJ2-3; 8 bases match TRBD1. Losses at the gene ends were 5 bases for V and 2 bases for J; bases not matched to a gene: 15. The germline gives CDR1 LNHDA, CDR2 SQIVND (reference sequence). The CDR3 contains 18 residues. The chain's CDR3 is CASSPRQGLGISTDTQYF. DNA for the CDR3: TGTGCCAGTAGTCCCCGACAGGGGTTGGGGATTTCCACAGATACGCAGTATTTT.

V gene TRBV2 combines with J gene TRBJ2-4, with TRBD2 as a possible D gene (7 bases). The ends were cut back, 7 bases at V and 6 bases at J, with 19 bases in the middle. This CDR3 contains 15 residues. CDR1 and CDR2 from the germline V gene are SNHLY and FYNNEI. CDR3 sequence: CASTNPGGQGNIQYF. CDR3 nucleotide sequence: TGTGCCAGCACCAATCCCGGGGGGCAGGGAAACATTCAGTACTTC.

This sequence joins TRBV6-5 and TRBJ1-3; D is uncertain. Per germline, CDR1 MNHEY and CDR2 SVGAGI. The CDR3 has 14 amino acids. The V end lost 6 bases, the J end lost 0 bases, and 9 bases lay between the germline ends. CDR3 bases: TGTGCCAGCAGCCTGACAATCTCTGGAAACACCATATATTTT. Translation: CASSLTISGNTIYF.

This chain links TRBV28 with TRBJ1-2, with TRBD1 matching 7 bases. Germline V CDR1 and CDR2: MDHEN, SYDVKM. The CDR3 runs 15 residues. V was pared by 5 bases and J by 4 bases, with 10 bases of the junction left unmatched. The CDR3 reads CASSVRGRATYGYTF. CDR3 DNA: TGTGCCAGCAGTGTAAGGGGGCGCGCTACCTATGGCTACACCTTC.

The V and J genes are TRBV19 and TRBJ2-7, with TRBD2 matching over 10 bases. The CDR3 is 16 residues long. CDR1 and CDR2 from the germline V gene are LNHDA and SQIVND (reference sequence). Losses at the gene ends were 5 bases for V and 2 bases for J; bases not matched to a gene: 9. Written as DNA, the CDR3 is TGTGCCAGTAGTCGGCTAGCGGGAGAAAGAACCTACGAGCAGTACTTC. Translated, it gives CASSRLAGERTYEQYF.

This clone was recorded only once. The rearrangement joins TRBV3-1 (or the pseudogene TRBV3-2) to TRBJ2-7; 8 bases map to TRBD1. Trimming removed 2 bases from V and 5 bases from J; junction bases left unmatched: 5. This CDR3 comprises 14 residues. CDR1 is LGHDT and CDR2 is YNNKEL in the germline V gene (reference sequence). CDR3 DNA sequence: TGTGCCAGCAGCCAACGACAGGGGCCCAACGAGCAGTACTTC. Encoded protein: CASSQRQGPNEQYF.

By sample share, this clone is medium-sized (0.01 to 0.1%). Written as DNA, the CDR3 is TGTGCCACCAGCAGTCGACGGACAGGGGATGGCTACACCTTC. Amino acids: CATSSRRTGDGYTF. V and J are TRBV15 and TRBJ1-2, with 9 bases that match TRBD1. Trimming took 3 bases from V and 6 from J; bases not matched to a gene: 5. The CDR3 has 14 amino acids. Looked up from germline, CDR1 is LNHNV and CDR2 is YYDKDF (reference sequence).

The CDR3 spells CATTRGTTYGYTF. The CDR3 nucleotides read TGTGCCACCACCCGGGGAACGACCTATGGCTACACCTTC. The chain couples TRBV28 to TRBJ1-2; D is unclear. The germline gives CDR1 MDHEN, CDR2 SYDVKM. This CDR3 has 13 residues. Trimming stripped 10 bases from V and 4 bases from J, with 16 bases between.

The chain has TRBV3-1 (or the pseudogene TRBV3-2) and TRBJ2-2, with 11 bases fitting TRBD2. This CDR3 is 18 amino acids long. CDR1 LGHDT and CDR2 YNNKEL come from the germline V gene (reference sequence). After removal of 2 bases from V and 3 bases from J, the junction contained 8 bases not matched to a gene. The CDR3: CASSQPGLAAPYTGELFF. Here the CDR3 DNA reads TGTGCCAGCAGCCAACCGGGACTAGCGGCCCCGTACACCGGGGAGCTGTTTTTT.